The following is a TCR beta chain sequence with its context. Per the original methods: Reference gene primer amplification gave nucleated cell count estimates. Profiled with immunoSEQ multiplex PCR; TCRdb holds only in-frame clones, not every one. V and J calls and clone size are copied from that table; D and trimming were computed from the DNA. The table records some 140,000 clones, roughly nine tenths of them present only once. The entry originates in a study of blood T cell repertoires in COVID-19. Study overall: The study drew acute and convalescent COVID-19 samples from the United States, Italy and Spain. PBMCs, B-cell-depleted T cells, or T cells were the source of the cDNA or gDNA that made up the material.

In germline, CDR1 is SGHTA, CDR2 FQGNSA. Trimming left V 4 bases short and J 3 bases short, with 8 bases between. This CDR3 has 13 residues. This TCR derives from a man in his forties or fifties with acute or convalescent COVID-19. The sample comprised peripheral blood. V gene TRBV7-2 combines with J gene TRBJ2-3, with a tentative D call TRBD2 (6 bases). The CDR3 loop reads CASSSRGTDTQYF. CDR3 DNA: TGTGCCAGCAGCTCCCGGGGGACAGATACGCAGTATTTT.